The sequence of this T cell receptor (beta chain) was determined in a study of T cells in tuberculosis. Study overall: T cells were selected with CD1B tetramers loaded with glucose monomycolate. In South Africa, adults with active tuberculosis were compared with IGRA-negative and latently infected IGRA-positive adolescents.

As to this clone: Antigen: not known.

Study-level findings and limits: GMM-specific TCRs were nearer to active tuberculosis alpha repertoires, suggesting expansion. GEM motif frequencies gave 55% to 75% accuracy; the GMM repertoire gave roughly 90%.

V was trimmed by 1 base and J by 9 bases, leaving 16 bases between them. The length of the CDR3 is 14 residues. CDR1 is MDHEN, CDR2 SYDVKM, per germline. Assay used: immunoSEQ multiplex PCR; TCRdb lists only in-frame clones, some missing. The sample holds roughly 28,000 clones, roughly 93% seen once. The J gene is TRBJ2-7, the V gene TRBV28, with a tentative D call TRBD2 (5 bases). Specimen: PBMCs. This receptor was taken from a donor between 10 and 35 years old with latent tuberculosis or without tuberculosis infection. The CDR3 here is CASSLLLTEVGQYF. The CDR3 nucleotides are TGTGCCAGCAGTTTATTACTTACGGAGGTAGGGCAGTACTTC. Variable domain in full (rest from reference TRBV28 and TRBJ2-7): DVKVTQSSRYLVKRTGEKVFLECVQDMDHENMFWYRQDPGLGLRLIYFSYDVKMKEKGDIPEGYSVSREKKERFSLILESASTNQTSMYLCASSLLLTEVGQYFGPGTRLTVT.